This T cell receptor beta chain was identified during a study of ipilimumab plus nivolumab after autologous stem cell transplantation. Study information: Median doses per patient: 4 or 5 ipilimumab, fewer than ten nivolumab. DLBCL patients had primary refractory or relapsed disease.

Through week 26, nivolumab 3 mg/kg IV was given weeks 1, 4, 7, 10, then biweekly. Only one count was recorded for this clone. What it binds is unknown. The data were produced by immunoSEQ multiplex PCR, yet TCRdb's version contains in-frame clones alone and is incomplete. This table has roughly 15,000 clones, almost 80% appearing once. Study results and caveats: Per the authors, repertoire, Treg and microbiota data justify further study.

The germline CDR1 and CDR2 sequences are PRHDT and FYEKMQ (reference sequence). The CDR3 is 11 residues long. Trimming pared 8 bases from V and 10 bases from J, leaving 14 bases between. The sequence came from a male donor with diffuse large B-cell lymphoma. This rearrangement joins TRBV13 to TRBJ1-1; D not certain. Sequenced here: PBMCs, sampled in a trial of ipilimumab plus nivolumab as post-transplant consolidation. Written as DNA, the CDR3 is TGTGCCAGCTTCTCCGGGGTCGGAGCTTTCTTT. Encoded protein: CASFSGVGAFF.